Reported below is one T cell receptor (beta chain). Antigen: not known. This entry comes from a study of beta chain features in type 1 diabetes. Trimming stripped 2 bases from V and 3 bases from J, with 6 bases between. CDR1 and CDR2 from the germline V gene are KGHSH and LQKENI. This CDR3 is 13 amino acids long. As every portion of the isolated RNA was reverse transcribed, the sequencing read expressed TCRB transcripts. Data came from immunoSEQ multiplex PCR; TCRdb stores just in-frame clones and leaves some out. The sample lists 110,000 to 150,000 clones, 9.5% to 10% occurring once. Study outcomes and limitations: Type 1 diabetes patients had fewer VDJ junction insertions and more deletions.

There was one heparinised blood draw per donor, averaging about 120 mL. Markers CD45RO/CCR7/CD25/CD127/CD95/CD27 served to sort CD4+ naive, central memory, regulatory and stem cell-like memory cells. The specimen was central memory CD4+ T cells from blood. This chain links TRBV18 with TRBJ2-3; D perhaps matches TRBD1 (6 bases). The sequence was obtained from a middle-aged woman in good health. The CDR3 spells CASSPGQTDTQYF. CDR3 sequence (DNA): TGTGCCAGCTCACCAGGACAGACAGATACGCAGTATTTT.